The 9 T cell receptor beta chains below were found in one sample sequenced in a study of cytotoxic CD8 clonotypes in ibrutinib-treated CLL. TCRdb's table, derived via immunoSEQ multiplex PCR, lists solely in-frame clones and lacks some. The data contain about 140,000 clones, around three quarters of them singletons. The specimen comprised PBMCs, sampled after 12 months of ibrutinib treatment. The receptors were gathered from a human donor with chronic lymphocytic leukemia.

The chain recombines TRBV19 with TRBJ2-7, with 8 bases that match TRBD1. The germline V gene encodes CDR1 LNHDA and CDR2 SQIVND (reference sequence). This CDR3 has 15 residues. The V and J ends lost 4 bases and 0 bases, in that order; junction bases with no gene match: 5. CDR3 loop: CASSTGQDLSYEQYF. The CDR3 DNA reads as TGTGCCAGTAGTACGGGACAGGACCTCTCCTACGAGCAGTACTTC.

The genes are TRBV5-1 and TRBJ2-5, with 9 bases lining up with TRBD2. Losses at the gene ends were 4 bases for V and 5 bases for J; bases not matched to a gene: 6. From germline, CDR1 is SGHRS and CDR2 YFSETQ. The CDR3 loop spans 14 amino acids. CDR3: CASSKGLATETQYF. CDR3 bases: TGCGCCAGCAGCAAGGGACTAGCCACGGAGACCCAGTACTTC.

V and J are TRBV7-9 and TRBJ2-2, with 8 bases aligning to TRBD1. This CDR3 spans 16 amino acids. CDR1 is SEHNR, CDR2 FQNEAQ, per germline (reference sequence). V shed 6 bases, J shed 5 bases, and the junction held 11 bases outside the gene matches. CDR3 in amino acids: CASRPPGQAYTGELFF. The CDR3 DNA follows: TGTGCCAGCAGGCCCCCGGGACAGGCGTATACCGGGGAGCTGTTTTTT.

The chain carries TRBV28 and TRBJ2-1; a possible D gene is TRBD2 (6 bases). The CDR3 extends over 16 amino acids. Germline V lookup: CDR1 MDHEN, CDR2 SYDVKM. Trimming shortened V by 3 bases and J by 1 base, and 13 bases separated the two germline ends. In nucleotides, the CDR3 is TGTGCCAGCAGTTTCGGGGGTGGGAGATCCTACAATGAGCAGTTCTTC. Its translation: CASSFGGGRSYNEQFF.

V and J are TRBV7-9 and TRBJ2-6, with D perhaps TRBD2 (5 bases). The CDR3 has 16 residues. Germline lookup yields CDR1 SEHNR and CDR2 FQNEAQ (reference sequence). V lost 3 bases, J lost 0 bases, and 9 bases lay in between. The CDR3, as DNA: TGTGCCAGCAGCTTTGAGGGTGGCTCTGGGGCCAACGTCCTGACTTTC. Protein product: CASSFEGGSGANVLTF. Full variable domain (missing parts from reference TRBV7-9 and TRBJ2-6): DTGVSQNPRHKITKRGQNVTFRCDPISEHNRLYWYRQTLGQGPEFLTYFQNEAQLEKSRLLSDRFSAERPKGSFSTLEIQRTEQGDSAMYLCASSFEGGSGANVLTFGAGSRLTVL.

This rearrangement joins TRBV27 to TRBJ2-2, with no clear D. The germline V gene has CDR1 MNHEY and CDR2 SMNVEV (reference sequence). The germline V and J ends were trimmed by 5 bases and 0 bases, with 7 bases remaining between them. This CDR3 region has 14 residues. The CDR3 reads CASSTDANTGELFF. The CDR3 coding sequence is TGTGCCAGCAGTACTGACGCGAACACCGGGGAGCTGTTTTTT.

The chain joins TRBV21-1 to TRBJ2-7. TRBV21-1 is designated a pseudogene. The CDR3 has 15 amino acids. CDR3 coding DNA: TGTGCCAGCAGCCCCAAAAAGGACCGCGCCTACGAGCAGTACTTC. It encodes CASSPKKDRAYEQYF.

Points on this clone: This specimen includes other DNA sequences encoding the same CDR3. CDR3 sequence reads: CASRYGTNYGYTF. CDR3 coding DNA: TGTGCCAGTAGGTACGGAACTAACTATGGCTACACCTTC. The chain carries TRBV19 and TRBJ1-2; D gene uncertain. The CDR3 is 13 amino acids. Germline V CDR1 and CDR2: LNHDA, SQIVND (reference sequence). Trimming stripped 6 bases from V and 0 bases from J, with 8 bases between.

The V gene is TRBV27, the J gene TRBJ2-7; TRBD1 agrees at 8 bases. The germline V gene encodes CDR1 MNHEY and CDR2 SMNVEV (reference sequence). The CDR3 extends over 14 amino acids. V gave up 4 bases and J gave up 4 bases; unmatched junction bases: 6. CDR3 bases: TGTGCCAGCAGTTGGGGTTGGACAGGGTACGAGCAGTACTTC. It yields the protein CASSWGWTGYEQYF.